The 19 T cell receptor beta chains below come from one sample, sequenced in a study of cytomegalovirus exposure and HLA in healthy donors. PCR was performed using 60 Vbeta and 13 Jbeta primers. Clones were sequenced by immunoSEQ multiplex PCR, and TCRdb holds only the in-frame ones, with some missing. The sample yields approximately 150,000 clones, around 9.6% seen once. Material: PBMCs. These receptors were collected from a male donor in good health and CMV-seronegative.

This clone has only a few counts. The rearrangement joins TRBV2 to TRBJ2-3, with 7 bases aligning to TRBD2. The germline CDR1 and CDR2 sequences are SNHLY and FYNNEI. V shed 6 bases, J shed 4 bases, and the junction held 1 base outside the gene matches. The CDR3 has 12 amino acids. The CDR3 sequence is CASSGGSDTQYF. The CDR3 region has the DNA TGTGCCAGCAGCGGGGGGTCAGATACGCAGTATTTT.

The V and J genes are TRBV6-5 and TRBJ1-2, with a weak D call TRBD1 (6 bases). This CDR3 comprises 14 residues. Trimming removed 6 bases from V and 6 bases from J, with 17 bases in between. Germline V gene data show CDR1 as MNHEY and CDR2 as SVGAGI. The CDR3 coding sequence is TGTGCCAGCAGGACTACTTTACAGGGCCATGGCTACACCTTC. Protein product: CASRTTLQGHGYTF.

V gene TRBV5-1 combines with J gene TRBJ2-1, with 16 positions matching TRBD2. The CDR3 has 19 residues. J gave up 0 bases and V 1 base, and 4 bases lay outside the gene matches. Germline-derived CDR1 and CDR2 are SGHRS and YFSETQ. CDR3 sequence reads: CASSLMGLAGGSSYNEQFF. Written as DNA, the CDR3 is TGCGCCAGCAGCTTGATGGGACTAGCGGGGGGGAGCTCCTACAATGAGCAGTTCTTC.

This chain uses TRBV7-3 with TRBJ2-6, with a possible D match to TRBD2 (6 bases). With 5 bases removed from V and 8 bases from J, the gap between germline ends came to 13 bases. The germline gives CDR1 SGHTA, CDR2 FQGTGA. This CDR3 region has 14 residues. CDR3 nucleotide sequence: TGTGCCAGCAGCACACGACGGGGGACCAACGTCCTGACTTTC. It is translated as CASSTRRGTNVLTF.

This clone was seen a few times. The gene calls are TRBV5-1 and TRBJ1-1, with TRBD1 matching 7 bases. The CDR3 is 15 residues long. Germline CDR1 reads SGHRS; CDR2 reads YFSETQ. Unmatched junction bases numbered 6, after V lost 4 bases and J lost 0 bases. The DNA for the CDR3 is TGCGCCAGCAGCGTGGGACAGATCATGAACACTGAAGCTTTCTTT. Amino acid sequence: CASSVGQIMNTEAFF.

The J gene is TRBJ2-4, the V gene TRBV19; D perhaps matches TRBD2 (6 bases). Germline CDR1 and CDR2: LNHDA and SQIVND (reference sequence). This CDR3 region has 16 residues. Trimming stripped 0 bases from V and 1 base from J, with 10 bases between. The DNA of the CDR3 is TGTGCCAGTAGTATAGAGTGGGGGGTGGCCAAAAACATTCAGTACTTC. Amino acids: CASSIEWGVAKNIQYF.

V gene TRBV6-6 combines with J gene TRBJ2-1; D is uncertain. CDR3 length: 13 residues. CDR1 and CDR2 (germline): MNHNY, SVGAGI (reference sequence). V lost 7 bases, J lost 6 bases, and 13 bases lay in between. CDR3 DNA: TGTGCCAGCACCACCCCCTTAGTCAATGAGCAGTTCTTC. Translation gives CASTTPLVNEQFF.

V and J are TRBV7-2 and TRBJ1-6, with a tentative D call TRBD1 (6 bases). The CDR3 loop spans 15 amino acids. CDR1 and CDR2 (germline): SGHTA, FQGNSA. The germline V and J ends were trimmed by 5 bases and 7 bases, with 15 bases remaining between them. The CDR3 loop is CASSEGQGKNSPLHF. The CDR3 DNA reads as TGTGCCAGCAGCGAGGGACAAGGGAAGAATTCACCCCTCCACTTT.

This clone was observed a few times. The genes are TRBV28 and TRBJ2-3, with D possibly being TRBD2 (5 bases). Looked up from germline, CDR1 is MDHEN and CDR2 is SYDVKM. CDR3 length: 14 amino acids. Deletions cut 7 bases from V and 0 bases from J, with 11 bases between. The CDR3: CASTLRLSTDTQYF. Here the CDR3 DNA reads TGTGCCAGCACCCTCCGACTAAGCACAGATACGCAGTATTTT.

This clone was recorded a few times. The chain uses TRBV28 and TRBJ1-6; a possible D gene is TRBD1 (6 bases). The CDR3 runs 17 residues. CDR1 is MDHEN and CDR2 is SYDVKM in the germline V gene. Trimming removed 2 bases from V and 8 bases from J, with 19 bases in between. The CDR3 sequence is CASSLGGGPALDSPLHF. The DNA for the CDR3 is TGTGCCAGCAGTTTAGGGGGGGGCCCTGCTCTTGATTCACCCCTCCACTTT. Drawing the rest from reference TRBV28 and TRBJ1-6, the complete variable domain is DVKVTQSSRYLVKRTGEKVFLECVQDMDHENMFWYRQDPGLGLRLIYFSYDVKMKEKGDIPEGYSVSREKKERFSLILESASTNQTSMYLCASSLGGGPALDSPLHFGNGTRLTVT.

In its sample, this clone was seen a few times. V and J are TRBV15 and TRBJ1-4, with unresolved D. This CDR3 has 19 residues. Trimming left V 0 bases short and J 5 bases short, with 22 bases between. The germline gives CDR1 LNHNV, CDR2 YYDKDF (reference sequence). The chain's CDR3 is CATSRDQVLDSLRNEKLFF. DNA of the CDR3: TGTGCCACCAGCAGAGATCAGGTACTGGACTCCCTGAGGAATGAAAAACTGTTTTTT.

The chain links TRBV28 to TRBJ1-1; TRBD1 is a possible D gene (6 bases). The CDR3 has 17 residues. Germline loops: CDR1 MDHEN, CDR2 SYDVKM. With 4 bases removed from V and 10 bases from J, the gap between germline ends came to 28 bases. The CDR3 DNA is TGTGCCAGCAGTTACCCAACGTGGAGCCAGGGGACGTATCGAGCTTTCTTT. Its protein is CASSYPTWSQGTYRAFF.

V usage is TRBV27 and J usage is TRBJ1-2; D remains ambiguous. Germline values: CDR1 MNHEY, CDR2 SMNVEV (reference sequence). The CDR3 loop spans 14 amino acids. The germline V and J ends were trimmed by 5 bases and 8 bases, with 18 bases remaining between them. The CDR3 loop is CASSATVDFEGYTF. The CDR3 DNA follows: TGTGCCAGCAGTGCCACGGTAGACTTTGAGGGCTACACCTTC.

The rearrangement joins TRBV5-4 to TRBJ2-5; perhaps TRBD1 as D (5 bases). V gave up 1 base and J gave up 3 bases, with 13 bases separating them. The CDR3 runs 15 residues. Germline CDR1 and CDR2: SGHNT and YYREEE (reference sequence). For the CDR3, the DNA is TGTGCCAGCAGCTTGAGGGGCAGTGGGGAAGAGACCCAGTACTTC. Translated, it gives CASSLRGSGEETQYF.

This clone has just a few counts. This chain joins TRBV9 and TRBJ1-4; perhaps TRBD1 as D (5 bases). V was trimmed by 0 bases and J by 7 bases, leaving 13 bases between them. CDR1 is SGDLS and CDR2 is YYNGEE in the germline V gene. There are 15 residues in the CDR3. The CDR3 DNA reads TGTGCCAGCAGCGTAGGGGGGGGAGTCGGTGAAAAACTGTTTTTT. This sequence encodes CASSVGGGVGEKLFF.

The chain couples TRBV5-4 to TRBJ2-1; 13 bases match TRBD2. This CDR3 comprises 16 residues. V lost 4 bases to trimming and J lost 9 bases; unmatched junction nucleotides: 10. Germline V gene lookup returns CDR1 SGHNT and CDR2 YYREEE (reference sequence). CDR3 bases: TGTGCCAGCAGCCCCTCACGGGGACTAGCGGGGTTTGAGCAGTTCTTC. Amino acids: CASSPSRGLAGFEQFF.

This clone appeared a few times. The CDR3 DNA follows: TGTGCCAGCAGTTACCAGGTGAACACTGAAGCTTTCTTT. The encoded protein is CASSYQVNTEAFF. The chain employs TRBV6-6 and TRBJ1-1, with D uncertain. V lost 2 bases and J lost 0, with 4 bases in between. CDR3 length: 13 amino acids. Looked up from germline, CDR1 is MNHNY and CDR2 is SVGAGI (reference sequence).

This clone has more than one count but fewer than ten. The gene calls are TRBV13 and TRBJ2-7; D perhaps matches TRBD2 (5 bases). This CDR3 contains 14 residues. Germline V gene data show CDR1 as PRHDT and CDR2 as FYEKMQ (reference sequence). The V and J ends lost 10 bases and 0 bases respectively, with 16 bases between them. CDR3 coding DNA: TGTGCCACCACGATTGGGAGTAGCTCCTACGAGCAGTACTTC. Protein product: CATTIGSSSYEQYF.

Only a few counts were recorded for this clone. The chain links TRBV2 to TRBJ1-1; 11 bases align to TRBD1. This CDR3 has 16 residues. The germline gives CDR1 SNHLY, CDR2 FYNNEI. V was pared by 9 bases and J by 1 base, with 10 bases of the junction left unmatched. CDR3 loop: CASAGQGVLRNTEAFF. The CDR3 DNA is TGTGCCAGTGCGGGACAGGGGGTTCTTAGGAACACTGAAGCTTTCTTT.